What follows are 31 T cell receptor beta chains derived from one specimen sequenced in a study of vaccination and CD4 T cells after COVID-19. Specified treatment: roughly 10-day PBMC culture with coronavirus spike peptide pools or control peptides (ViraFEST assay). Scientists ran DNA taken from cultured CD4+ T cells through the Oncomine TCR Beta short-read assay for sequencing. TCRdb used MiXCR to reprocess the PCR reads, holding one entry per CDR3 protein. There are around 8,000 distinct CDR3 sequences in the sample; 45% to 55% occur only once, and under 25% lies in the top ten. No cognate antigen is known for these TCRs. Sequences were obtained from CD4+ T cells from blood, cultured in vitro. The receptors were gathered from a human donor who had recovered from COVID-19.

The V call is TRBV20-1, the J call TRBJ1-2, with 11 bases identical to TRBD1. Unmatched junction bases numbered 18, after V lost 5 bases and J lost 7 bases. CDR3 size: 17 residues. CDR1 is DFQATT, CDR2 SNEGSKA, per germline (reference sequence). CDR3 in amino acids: CSAVGFGGTGGQRGYTF. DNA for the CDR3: TGCAGTGCTGTGGGATTTGGCGGGACAGGGGGTCAGCGTGGCTACACCTTC.

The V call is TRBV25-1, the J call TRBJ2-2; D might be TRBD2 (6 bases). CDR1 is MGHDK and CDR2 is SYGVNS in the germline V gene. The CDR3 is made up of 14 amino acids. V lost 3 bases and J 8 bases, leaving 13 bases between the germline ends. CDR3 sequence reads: CASSEYGGGGELFF. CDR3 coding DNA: TGTGCCAGCAGTGAGTACGGGGGAGGAGGGGAGCTGTTTTTT.

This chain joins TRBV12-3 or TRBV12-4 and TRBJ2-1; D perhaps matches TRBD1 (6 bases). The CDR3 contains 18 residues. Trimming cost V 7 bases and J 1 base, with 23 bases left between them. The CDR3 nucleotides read TGTGCCAGCACCACGACGGCAGGGGAAGCCAAATCCTACAATGAGCAGTTCTTC. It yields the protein CASTTTAGEAKSYNEQFF.

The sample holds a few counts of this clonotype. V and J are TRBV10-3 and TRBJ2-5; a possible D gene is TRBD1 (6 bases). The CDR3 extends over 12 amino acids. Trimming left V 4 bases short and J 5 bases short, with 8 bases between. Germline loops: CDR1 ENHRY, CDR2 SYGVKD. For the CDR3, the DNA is TGTGCCATCAGTGCCAGGGGTGAGACCCAGTACTTC. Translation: CAISARGETQYF.

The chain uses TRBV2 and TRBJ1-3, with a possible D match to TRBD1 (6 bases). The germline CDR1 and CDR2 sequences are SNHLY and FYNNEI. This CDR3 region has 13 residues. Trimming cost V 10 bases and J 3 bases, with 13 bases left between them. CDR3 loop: CAMTQGYGNTIYF. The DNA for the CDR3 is TGTGCCATGACTCAGGGGTATGGAAACACCATATATTTT.

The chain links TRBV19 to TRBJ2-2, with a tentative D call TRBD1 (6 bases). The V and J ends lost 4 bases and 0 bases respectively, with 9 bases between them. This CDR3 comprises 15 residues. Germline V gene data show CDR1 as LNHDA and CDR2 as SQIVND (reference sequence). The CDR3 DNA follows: TGTGCCAGTAGTACTGGACAGACGAACACCGGGGAGCTGTTTTTT. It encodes CASSTGQTNTGELFF.

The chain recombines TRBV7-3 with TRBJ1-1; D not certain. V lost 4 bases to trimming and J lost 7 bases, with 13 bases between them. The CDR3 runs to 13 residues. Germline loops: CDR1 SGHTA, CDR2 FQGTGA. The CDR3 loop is CASSSGGGLEAFF. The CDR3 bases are TGTGCCAGCAGCTCGGGTGGTGGACTTGAAGCTTTCTTT.

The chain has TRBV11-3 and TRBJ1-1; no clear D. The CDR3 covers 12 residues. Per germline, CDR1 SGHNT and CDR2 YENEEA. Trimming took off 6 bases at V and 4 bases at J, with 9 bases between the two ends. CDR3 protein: CASSRSVTEAFF. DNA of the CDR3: TGTGCCAGCAGTCGCAGTGTCACTGAAGCTTTCTTT.

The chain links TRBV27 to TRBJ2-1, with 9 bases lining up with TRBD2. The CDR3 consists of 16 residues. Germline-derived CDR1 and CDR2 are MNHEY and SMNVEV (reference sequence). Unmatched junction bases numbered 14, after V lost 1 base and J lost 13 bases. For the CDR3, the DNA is TGTGCCAGCAGTTTATTAATAGCGGGAGCTCTTCCGTATCAGTTCTTC. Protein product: CASSLLIAGALPYQFF.

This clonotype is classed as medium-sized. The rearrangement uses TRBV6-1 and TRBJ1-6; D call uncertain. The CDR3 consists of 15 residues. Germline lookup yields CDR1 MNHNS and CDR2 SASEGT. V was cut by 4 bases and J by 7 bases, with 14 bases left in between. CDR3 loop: CASSAGPNGNSPLHF. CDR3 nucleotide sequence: TGTGCCAGCAGTGCCGGACCAAACGGCAATTCACCCCTCCACTTT.

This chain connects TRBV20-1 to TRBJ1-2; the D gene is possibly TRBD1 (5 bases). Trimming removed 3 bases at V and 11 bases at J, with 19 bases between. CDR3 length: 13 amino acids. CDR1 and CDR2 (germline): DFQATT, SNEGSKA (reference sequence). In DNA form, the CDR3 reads TGCAGTGCTAGTCCAAAGGAGGCAGGGACGTACACCTTC. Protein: CSASPKEAGTYTF.

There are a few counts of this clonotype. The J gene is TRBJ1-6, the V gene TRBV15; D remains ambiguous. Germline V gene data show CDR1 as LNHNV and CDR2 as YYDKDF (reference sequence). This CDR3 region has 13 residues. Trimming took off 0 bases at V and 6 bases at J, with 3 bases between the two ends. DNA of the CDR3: TGTGCCACCAGCAGAGAGGGTAATTCACCCCTCCACTTT. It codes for CATSREGNSPLHF. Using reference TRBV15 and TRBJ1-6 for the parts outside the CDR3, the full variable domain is DAMVIQNPRYQVTQFGKPVTLSCSQTLNHNVMYWYQQKSSQAPKLLFHYYDKDFNNEADTPDNFQSRRPNTSFCFLDIRSPGLGDTAMYLCATSREGNSPLHFGNGTRLTVT.

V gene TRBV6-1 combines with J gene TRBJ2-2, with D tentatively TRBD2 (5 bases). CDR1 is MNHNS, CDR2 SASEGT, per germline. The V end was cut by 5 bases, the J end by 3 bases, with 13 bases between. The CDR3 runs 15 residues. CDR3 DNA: TGTGCCAGCAGTCCCGCGGGCCGATACACCGGGGAGCTGTTTTTT. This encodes CASSPAGRYTGELFF.

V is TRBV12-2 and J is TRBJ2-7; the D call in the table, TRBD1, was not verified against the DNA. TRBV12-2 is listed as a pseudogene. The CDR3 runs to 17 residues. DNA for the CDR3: TGTGCAAGTCGCTTAGCGGGGGGGGACAGGGGACCTCGCGAGCAGTACTTC. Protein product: CASRLAGGDRGPREQYF.

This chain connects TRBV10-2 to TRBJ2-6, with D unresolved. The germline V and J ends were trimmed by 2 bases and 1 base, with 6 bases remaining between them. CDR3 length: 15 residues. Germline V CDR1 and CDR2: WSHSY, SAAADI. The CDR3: CASSEGKSGANVLTF. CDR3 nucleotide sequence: TGCGCCAGCAGTGAGGGGAAGTCTGGGGCCAACGTCCTGACTTTC.

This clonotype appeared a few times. The DNA of the CDR3 is TGTGCCAGCAGTTGGGGACAGGGGCTTAACTATGGCTACACCTTC. Translating it yields CASSWGQGLNYGYTF. The chain recombines TRBV6-5 with TRBJ1-2; 10 nucleotides agree with TRBD1. V shed 4 bases and J 1 base; nucleotides not matched to a gene: 3. This CDR3 has 15 residues. Germline lookup yields CDR1 MNHEY and CDR2 SVGAGI.

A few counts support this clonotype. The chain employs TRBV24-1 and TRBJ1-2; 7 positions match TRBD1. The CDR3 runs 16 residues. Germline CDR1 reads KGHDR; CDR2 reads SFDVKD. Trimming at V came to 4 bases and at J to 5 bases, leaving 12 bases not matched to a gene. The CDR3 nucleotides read TGTGCCACCAGTGACCCCCGAGGGGGGGACAGTTATGGCTACACCTTC. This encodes CATSDPRGGDSYGYTF.

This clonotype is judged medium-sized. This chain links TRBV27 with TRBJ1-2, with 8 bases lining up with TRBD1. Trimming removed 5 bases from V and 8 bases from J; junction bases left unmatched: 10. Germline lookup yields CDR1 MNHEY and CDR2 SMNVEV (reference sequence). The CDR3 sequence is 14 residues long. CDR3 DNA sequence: TGTGCCAGCAGTAGGACAGGGAGTTTGGGGGGCTACACCTTC. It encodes CASSRTGSLGGYTF.

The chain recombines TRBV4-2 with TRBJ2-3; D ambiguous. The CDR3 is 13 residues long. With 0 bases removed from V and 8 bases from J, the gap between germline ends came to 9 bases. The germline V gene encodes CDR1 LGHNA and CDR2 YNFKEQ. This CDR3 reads CASSQDLWATQYF. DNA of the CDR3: TGTGCCAGCAGCCAAGACCTTTGGGCTACGCAGTATTTT.

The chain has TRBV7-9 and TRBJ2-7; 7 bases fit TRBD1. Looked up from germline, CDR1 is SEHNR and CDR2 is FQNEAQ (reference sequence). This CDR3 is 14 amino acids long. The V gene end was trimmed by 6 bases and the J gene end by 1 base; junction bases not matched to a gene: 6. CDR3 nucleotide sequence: TGTGCCAGCAGTAAGACAGGGCTTTCCTACGAGCAGTACTTC. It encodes CASSKTGLSYEQYF.

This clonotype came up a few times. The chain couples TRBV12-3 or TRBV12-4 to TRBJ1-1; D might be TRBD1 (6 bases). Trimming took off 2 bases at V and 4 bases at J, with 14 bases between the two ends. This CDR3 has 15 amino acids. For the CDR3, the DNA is TGTGCCAGCAGTTTAAGGGGGGGCGCGAGCACTGAAGCTTTCTTT. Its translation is CASSLRGGASTEAFF.

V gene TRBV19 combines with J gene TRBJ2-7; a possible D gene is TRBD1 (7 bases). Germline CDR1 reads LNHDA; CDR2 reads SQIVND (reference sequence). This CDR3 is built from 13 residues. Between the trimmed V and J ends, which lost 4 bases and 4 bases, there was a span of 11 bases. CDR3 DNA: TGTGCCAGTAGTACGGGGGACAGTTACGAGCAGTACTTC. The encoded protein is CASSTGDSYEQYF.

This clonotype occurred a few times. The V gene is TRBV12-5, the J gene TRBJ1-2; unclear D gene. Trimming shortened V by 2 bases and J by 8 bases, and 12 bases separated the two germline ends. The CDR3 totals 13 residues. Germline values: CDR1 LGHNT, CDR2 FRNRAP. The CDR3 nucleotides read TGTGCTAGTGGTTTGTTGGGTCTATGGGGCTACACCTTC. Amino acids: CASGLLGLWGYTF.

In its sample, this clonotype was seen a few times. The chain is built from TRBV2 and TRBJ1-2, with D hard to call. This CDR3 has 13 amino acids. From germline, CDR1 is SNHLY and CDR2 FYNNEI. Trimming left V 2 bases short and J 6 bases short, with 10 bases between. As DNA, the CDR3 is TGTGCCAGCAGTGAAACCGGGGTTAATGGCTACACCTTC. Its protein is CASSETGVNGYTF.

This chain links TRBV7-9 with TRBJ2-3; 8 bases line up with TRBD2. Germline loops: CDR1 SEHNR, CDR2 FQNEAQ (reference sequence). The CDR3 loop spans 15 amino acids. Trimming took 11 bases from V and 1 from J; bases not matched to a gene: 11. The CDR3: CASRYGRGGTDTQYF. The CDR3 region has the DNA TGTGCCTCCCGATATGGGCGGGGGGGCACAGATACGCAGTATTTT.

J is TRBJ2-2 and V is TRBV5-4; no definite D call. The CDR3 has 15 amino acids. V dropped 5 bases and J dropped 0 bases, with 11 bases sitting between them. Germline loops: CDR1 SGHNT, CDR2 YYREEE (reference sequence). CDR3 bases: TGTGCCAGCAGTCAGGAGAGGACGAACACCGGGGAGCTGTTTTTT. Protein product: CASSQERTNTGELFF.

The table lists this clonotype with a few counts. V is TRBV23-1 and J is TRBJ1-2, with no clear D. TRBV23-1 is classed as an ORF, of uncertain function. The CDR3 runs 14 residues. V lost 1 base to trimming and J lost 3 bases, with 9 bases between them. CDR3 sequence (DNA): TGCGCCAGCAGTCAATATGACTCGCACTATGGCTACACCTTC. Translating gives CASSQYDSHYGYTF.

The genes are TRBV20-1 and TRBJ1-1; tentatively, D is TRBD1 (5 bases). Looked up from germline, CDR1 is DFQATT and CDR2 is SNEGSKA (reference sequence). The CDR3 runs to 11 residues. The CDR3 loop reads CRPTGNTEAFF. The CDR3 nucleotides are TGCAGGCCAACAGGGAACACTGAAGCTTTCTTT.

The CDR3 spells CASSRQDNPGLPHF. The CDR3 DNA sequence: TGTGCCAGCAGCCGACAGGATAATCCGGGTCTCCCCCACTTT. The chain employs TRBV7-9 and TRBJ1-6; D is possibly TRBD1 (6 bases). Germline V CDR1 and CDR2: SEHNR, FQNEAQ (reference sequence). The CDR3 has 14 amino acids. V dropped 5 bases and J dropped 18 bases, with 23 bases sitting between them.

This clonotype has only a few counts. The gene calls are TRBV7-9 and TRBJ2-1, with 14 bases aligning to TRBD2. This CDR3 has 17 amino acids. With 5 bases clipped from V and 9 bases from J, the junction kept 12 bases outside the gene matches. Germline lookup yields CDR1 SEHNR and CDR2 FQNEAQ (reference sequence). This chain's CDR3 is CASSETSGRASLTEQFF. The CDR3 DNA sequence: TGTGCCAGCAGCGAGACTAGCGGGAGGGCATCGCTTACTGAGCAGTTCTTC.

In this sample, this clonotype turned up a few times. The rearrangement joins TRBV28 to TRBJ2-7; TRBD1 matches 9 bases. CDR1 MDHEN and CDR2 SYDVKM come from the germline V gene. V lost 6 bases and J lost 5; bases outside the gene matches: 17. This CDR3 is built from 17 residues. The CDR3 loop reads CASSTPGQGGDSDEQYF. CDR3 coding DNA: TGTGCCAGCAGCACACCGGGACAGGGAGGTGATAGCGACGAGCAGTACTTC.